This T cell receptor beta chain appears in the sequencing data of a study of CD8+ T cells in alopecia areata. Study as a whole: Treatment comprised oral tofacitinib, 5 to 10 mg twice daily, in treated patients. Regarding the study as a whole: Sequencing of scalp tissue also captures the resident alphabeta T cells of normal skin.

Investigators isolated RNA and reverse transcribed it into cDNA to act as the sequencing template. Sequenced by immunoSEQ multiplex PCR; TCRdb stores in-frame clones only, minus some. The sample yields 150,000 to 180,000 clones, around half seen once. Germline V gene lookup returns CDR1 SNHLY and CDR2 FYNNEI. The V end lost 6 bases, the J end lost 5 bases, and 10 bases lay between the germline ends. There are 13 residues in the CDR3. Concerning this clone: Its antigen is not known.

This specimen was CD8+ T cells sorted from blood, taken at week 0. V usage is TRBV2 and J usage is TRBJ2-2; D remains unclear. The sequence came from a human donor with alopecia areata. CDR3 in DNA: TGTGCCAGCAGCTTAGTGGGGACCGGGGAGCTGTTTTTT. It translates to CASSLVGTGELFF. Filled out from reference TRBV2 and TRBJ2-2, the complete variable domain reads EPEVTQTPSHQVTQMGQEVILRCVPISNHLYFYWYRQILGQKVEFLVSFYNNEISEKSEIFDDQFSVERPDGSNFTLKIRSTKLEDSAMYFCASSLVGTGELFFGEGSRLTVL.